Each of the 14 T cell receptor beta chains below was sequenced from the same sample in a study of blood T cell repertoires in COVID-19. Repertoires were generated with immunoSEQ multiplex PCR, while TCRdb's copy carries only in-frame clones and drops some. The table lists 180,000 or so clones, roughly 90% of them singletons. Sequenced: peripheral blood. The receptors derive from a woman aged 60-75 years with COVID-19, enrolled during active disease.

V usage is TRBV14 and J usage is TRBJ1-2, with 8 bases that match TRBD1. The CDR3 extends over 14 amino acids. Trimming at V came to 8 bases and at J to 4 bases, leaving 9 bases not matched to a gene. Germline CDR1 is SGHDN and CDR2 is FVKESK. The CDR3 loop is CASRPGGAGYGYTF. CDR3 DNA sequence: TGTGCCAGCCGACCAGGGGGCGCAGGCTATGGCTACACCTTC.

The rearrangement joins TRBV19 to TRBJ1-1, with D possibly being TRBD1 (5 bases). This CDR3 is 14 amino acids long. The V end lost 4 bases, the J end lost 4 bases, and 13 bases lay between the germline ends. Germline V lookup: CDR1 LNHDA, CDR2 SQIVND (reference sequence). The CDR3 DNA reads TGTGCCAGTAGTAACCGGGGGTTGGGCACTGAAGCTTTCTTT. As protein: CASSNRGLGTEAFF.

This clone was seen just once. This chain joins TRBV11-3 and TRBJ2-3; maybe TRBD2 (5 bases). Germline-derived CDR1 and CDR2 are SGHNT and YENEEA. The CDR3 contains 15 residues. Between the trimmed V and J ends, which lost 1 base and 5 bases, there was a span of 13 bases. DNA for the CDR3: TGTGCCAGCAGCTTAGGGCGGACCAGCGGAGATACGCAGTATTTT. Translating it yields CASSLGRTSGDTQYF.

In its sample, this clone was seen once. The V gene is TRBV7-8, the J gene TRBJ1-1; D might be TRBD1 (6 bases). Per germline, CDR1 SGHVS and CDR2 FQNEAQ. The CDR3 consists of 16 residues. V was clipped by 1 base and J by 0 bases, with 12 bases between them. The CDR3 loop reads CASSLGGRGMNTEAFF. As DNA, the CDR3 is TGTGCCAGCAGCTTAGGGGGGCGTGGGATGAACACTGAAGCTTTCTTT.

The V call is TRBV10-3, the J call TRBJ2-5, with no clear D. Trimming took off 4 bases at V and 1 base at J, with 13 bases between the two ends. CDR1 ENHRY and CDR2 SYGVKD come from the germline V gene. CDR3 size: 15 residues. CDR3 residues: CAISGAASSQETQYF. The CDR3 region has the DNA TGTGCCATCAGTGGGGCCGCCAGCTCCCAAGAGACCCAGTACTTC.

The chain is built from TRBV5-1 and TRBJ2-2; a weak D match, TRBD1 (6 bases). The CDR3 is 15 amino acids. Germline lookup yields CDR1 SGHRS and CDR2 YFSETQ. V was cut by 5 bases and J by 1 base, with 12 bases left in between. CDR3 sequence reads: CASRTEGVNTGELFF. In DNA, the CDR3 is TGCGCCAGCAGAACCGAGGGGGTGAACACCGGGGAGCTGTTTTTT.

The rearrangement links TRBV20-1 to TRBJ1-1, with a tentative D call TRBD1 (5 bases). The CDR3 consists of 13 residues. V was cut by 3 bases and J by 1 base, with 9 bases left in between. Germline V gene sequence: CDR1 DFQATT, CDR2 SNEGSKA (reference sequence). Here the CDR3 DNA reads TGCAGTGCTAGTCCCCAGGGGAACACTGAAGCTTTCTTT. Translating it yields CSASPQGNTEAFF.

J is TRBJ2-3 and V is TRBV7-9; a possible D gene is TRBD2 (6 bases). The length of the CDR3 is 15 residues. The germline V gene has CDR1 SEHNR and CDR2 FQNEAQ (reference sequence). V was cut by 1 base and J by 4 bases, with 12 bases left in between. The CDR3 loop reads CASSLGGGTADTQYF. CDR3 in DNA: TGTGCCAGCAGCTTAGGGGGCGGGACCGCAGATACGCAGTATTTT.

The CDR3 reads CASSQTGLAGDEQYF. The DNA of the CDR3 is TGTGCCAGCAGTCAGACGGGACTAGCGGGAGACGAGCAGTACTTC. The genes are TRBV28 and TRBJ2-7; 14 bases fit TRBD2. The J segment lost 5 bases and the V segment lost 5 bases, leaving 5 bases of the junction unmatched. The CDR3 is made up of 15 amino acids. Germline lookup yields CDR1 MDHEN and CDR2 SYDVKM.

This chain links TRBV5-1 with TRBJ2-3, with D perhaps TRBD2 (6 bases). The V end was cut by 4 bases, the J end by 8 bases, with 17 bases between. Per germline, CDR1 SGHRS and CDR2 YFSETQ. CDR3 length equals 14 residues. The CDR3 bases are TGCGCCAGCAGCACCAACCGGGACTCAAGTACGCAGTATTTT. It specifies CASSTNRDSSTQYF.

The rearrangement joins TRBV4-1 to TRBJ1-4, with a weak D call TRBD1 (6 bases). CDR1 MGHRA and CDR2 YSYEKL come from the germline V gene. The CDR3 totals 16 residues. V shed 4 bases and J shed 6 bases, with 18 bases lying between them. The chain's CDR3 is CASSREPGGLDEKLFF. In DNA form, the CDR3 reads TGCGCCAGCAGCCGCGAACCGGGGGGGCTAGATGAAAAACTGTTTTTT.

V is TRBV19 and J is TRBJ2-3; 9 bases agree with TRBD1. Germline assignment: CDR1 LNHDA and CDR2 SQIVND (reference sequence). This CDR3 comprises 19 residues. J gave up 1 base and V 6 bases, and 17 bases lay outside the gene matches. The CDR3 is CASSRRGTGIVPRTDTQYF. CDR3 sequence (DNA): TGTGCCAGTAGCAGGCGGGGGACAGGGATCGTTCCGCGCACAGATACGCAGTATTTT.

V and J are TRBV13 and TRBJ1-2, with D hard to call. V lost 5 bases and J lost 3, with 13 bases in between. Germline V gene data show CDR1 as PRHDT and CDR2 as FYEKMQ (reference sequence). The CDR3 runs to 14 residues. The CDR3 reads CASSPRERDYGYTF. In nucleotides, the CDR3 is TGTGCCAGCAGCCCCCGGGAGAGGGACTATGGCTACACCTTC.

This sequence joins TRBV5-8 and TRBJ2-1, with a possible D match to TRBD1 (5 bases). This CDR3 is built from 14 residues. V was cut by 0 bases and J by 9 bases, with 13 bases left in between. Germline V lookup: CDR1 SGHTS, CDR2 YDEGEE. The CDR3 is CASSLVGALREQFF. The CDR3 DNA follows: TGTGCCAGCAGCTTGGTAGGGGCCTTACGTGAGCAGTTCTTC.